What follows are 31 T cell receptor beta chains derived from one specimen sequenced in a study of T cell repertoires in cytomegalovirus infection. TCRdb itself ran the reads through MiXCR, one entry per CDR3 protein. Altogether about 260,000 distinct CDR3 sequences are present, over 8% being singletons, with the ten largest covering less than 15%. What was sequenced was PBMCs. The source is a human donor in good health (CMV status not recorded). Some clones in this sample may be carry-over from other donors' samples.

This clonotype was detected only a few times. The chain couples TRBV18 to TRBJ2-1; D may match TRBD1 or TRBD2 (5 bases each). CDR3 size: 15 residues. Trimming stripped 5 bases from V and 6 bases from J, with 17 bases between. Per germline, CDR1 KGHSH and CDR2 LQKENI. DNA for the CDR3: TGTGCCAGCTCAGCGATTCCCGGGACCGCCAATGAGCAGTTCTTC. It specifies CASSAIPGTANEQFF.

This clonotype has ten or more counts. The rearrangement links TRBV7-9 to TRBJ1-1; tentative D call: TRBD1 (5 bases). The CDR3 is made up of 12 amino acids. Trimming pared 3 bases from V and 6 bases from J, leaving 8 bases between. Germline V gives CDR1 SEHNR, CDR2 FQNEAQ (reference sequence). Here the CDR3 reads CASSLGPPEAFF. DNA for the CDR3: TGTGCCAGCAGCTTGGGGCCCCCTGAAGCTTTCTTT.

The genes are TRBV19 and TRBJ1-5; 8 nucleotides match TRBD1. Germline loops: CDR1 LNHDA, CDR2 SQIVND (reference sequence). The CDR3 sequence is 11 residues long. V shed 6 bases and J 12 bases; nucleotides not matched to a gene: 4. CDR3 residues: CASSRDRHQHF. In nucleotides, the CDR3 is TGTGCCAGTAGCCGGGACAGGCACCAGCATTTT. Combining the CDR3 with reference TRBV19 and TRBJ1-5 gives the whole variable domain DGGITQSPKYLFRKEGQNVTLSCEQNLNHDAMYWYRQDPGQGLRLIYYSQIVNDFQKGDIAEGYSVSREKKESFPLTVTSAQKNPTAFYLCASSRDRHQHFGDGTRLSIL.

This clonotype was counted many times. The chain employs TRBV7-8 and TRBJ1-5; TRBD1 is a possible D gene (6 bases). The CDR3 runs to 15 residues. The germline gives CDR1 SGHVS, CDR2 FQNEAQ. Trimming stripped 2 bases from V and 4 bases from J, with 12 bases between. CDR3 sequence (DNA): TGTGCCAGCAGCTTAAGCCAGGGGTATAATCAGCCCCAGCATTTT. This gives the protein CASSLSQGYNQPQHF.

This clonotype was observed a handful of times. The chain recombines TRBV19 with TRBJ2-7; D is perhaps TRBD1 (6 bases). With 4 bases removed from V and 1 base from J, the gap between germline ends came to 11 bases. This CDR3 is 14 amino acids long. CDR1 is LNHDA, CDR2 SQIVND, per germline (reference sequence). The CDR3 sequence is CASSRWTASYEQYF. CDR3 nucleotide sequence: TGTGCCAGTAGTAGGTGGACAGCATCCTACGAGCAGTACTTC.

This clonotype was observed a handful of times. The CDR3 sequence is CASSFGQNYGYTF. The CDR3 DNA sequence: TGTGCCAGCAGTTTTGGACAGAACTATGGCTACACCTTC. The rearrangement joins TRBV12-3 or TRBV12-4 to TRBJ1-2; tentative D call: TRBD1 (6 bases). V was trimmed by 3 bases and J by 2 bases, leaving 7 bases between them. The CDR3 is 13 amino acids.

This clonotype was seen many times. J is TRBJ2-7 and V is TRBV7-2, with D uncertain. CDR3 length: 12 residues. CDR1 and CDR2 from the germline V gene are SGHTA and FQGNSA. V lost 3 bases, J lost 6 bases, and 9 bases lay in between. The CDR3 loop reads CASSFSAGEQYF. The CDR3 DNA reads as TGTGCCAGCAGCTTCTCAGCTGGCGAGCAGTACTTC.

This clonotype occurred many times. This chain's CDR3 is CATTDVAGELFF. Written as DNA, the CDR3 is TGTGCCACCACGGATGTCGCCGGGGAGCTGTTTTTT. The chain has TRBV7-8 and TRBJ2-2; D is ambiguous. Trimming left V 10 bases short and J 6 bases short, with 12 bases between. The CDR3 sequence is 12 residues long. Per the germline V gene, CDR1 is SGHVS and CDR2 is FQNEAQ.

This clonotype was counted a few times. The chain carries TRBV30 and TRBJ2-6, with D unresolved. Deletions cut 4 bases from V and 0 bases from J, with 10 bases between. This CDR3 region has 15 residues. CDR1 GTSNPN and CDR2 SVGIG come from the germline V gene (reference sequence). The CDR3 loop reads CAWTATTSGANVLTF. The CDR3 region has the DNA TGTGCCTGGACGGCGACAACCTCTGGGGCCAACGTCCTGACTTTC. The full variable domain, its missing parts supplied by reference TRBV30 and TRBJ2-6, is SQTIHQWPATLVQPVGSPLSLECTVEGTSNPNLYWYRQAAGRGLQLLFYSVGIGQISSEVPQNLSASRPQDRQFILSSKKLLLSDSGFYLCAWTATTSGANVLTFGAGSRLTVL.

The chain joins TRBV2 to TRBJ2-3; 8 nucleotides line up with TRBD2. The CDR3 contains 15 residues. Trimming cost V 3 bases and J 4 bases; bases outside gene matches: 6. The germline CDR1 and CDR2 sequences are SNHLY and FYNNEI. CDR3: CASSDAAGGADTQYF. The CDR3 nucleotides are TGTGCCAGCAGTGATGCAGCCGGGGGGGCAGATACGCAGTATTTT.

The rearrangement joins TRBV28 to TRBJ2-5, with a possible D match to TRBD2 (7 bases). The CDR3 spans 15 residues. V was cut by 6 bases and J by 2 bases, with 16 bases left in between. Germline V gene lookup returns CDR1 MDHEN and CDR2 SYDVKM. The CDR3 coding sequence is TGTGCCAGCAGCAAGGGGGGGAACCTTCAAGAGACCCAGTACTTC. Encoded protein: CASSKGGNLQETQYF.

This clonotype appeared many times. V is TRBV7-8 and J is TRBJ2-3; 9 bases match TRBD2. CDR1 is SGHVS, CDR2 FQNEAQ, per germline. The CDR3 sequence is 16 residues long. V dropped 1 base and J dropped 3; count of bases not matched to a gene: 5. CDR3 region: CASSLGLAVNTDTQYF. The DNA for the CDR3 is TGTGCCAGCAGCTTAGGACTAGCGGTCAATACAGATACGCAGTATTTT.

This clonotype was counted ten times or more. The rearrangement uses TRBV5-1 and TRBJ1-2, with 10 bases that match TRBD1. Germline CDR1 reads SGHRS; CDR2 reads YFSETQ. The CDR3 runs 14 residues. V was clipped by 6 bases and J by 4 bases; unmatched bases: 6. CDR3 loop: CASKTGTGVYGYTF. CDR3 coding DNA: TGCGCCAGCAAAACCGGGACAGGGGTCTATGGCTACACCTTC.

This clonotype was recorded at least ten times. This chain links TRBV27 with TRBJ2-3, with TRBD1 matching 7 bases. This CDR3 is built from 14 residues. Per the germline V gene, CDR1 is MNHEY and CDR2 is SMNVEV (reference sequence). The V and J ends lost 6 bases and 1 base, in that order; junction bases with no gene match: 4. The DNA for the CDR3 is TGTGCCAGCAGGCCACAGGGGCGCACAGATACGCAGTATTTT. Amino acids: CASRPQGRTDTQYF.

About this clonotype: This could be a read error, since a much larger clone is one nucleotide away. Here the CDR3 DNA reads TGTGCCAGCTGTTACTCGAGCAGGGTTGATGGCTACACCTTC. Its protein product is CASCYSSRVDGYTF. V usage is TRBV6-6 and J usage is TRBJ1-2, with a tentative D call TRBD1 (5 bases). Germline V gene lookup returns CDR1 MNHNY and CDR2 SVGAGI (reference sequence). The CDR3 loop spans 14 amino acids.

This clonotype was seen at least ten times. This chain joins TRBV7-2 and TRBJ1-2; 7 nucleotides align to TRBD1. The germline gives CDR1 SGHTA, CDR2 FQGNSA. Trimming at V came to 5 bases and at J to 8 bases, leaving 5 bases not matched to a gene. This CDR3 has 12 residues. DNA of the CDR3: TGTGCCAGCAGCATTACAGGGGTCGGCTACACCTTC. It translates to CASSITGVGYTF.

This clonotype came up many times. The chain links TRBV25-1 to TRBJ1-6, with 9 nucleotides matching TRBD1. Per germline, CDR1 MGHDK and CDR2 SYGVNS. The CDR3 runs to 15 residues. V lost 4 bases and J lost 10; bases outside the gene matches: 8. The CDR3 DNA reads TGTGCCAGCAGTGCCCCGGGACAGGGTAACTCACCCCTCCACTTT. This codes for CASSAPGQGNSPLHF.

This clonotype occurred many times. The rearrangement uses TRBV12-3 or TRBV12-4 and TRBJ1-5; possibly TRBD1 for D (6 bases). This CDR3 contains 12 residues. V was shortened by 5 bases and J by 7 bases, with 9 bases between the two germline ends. Here the CDR3 reads CASSLGGQPQHF. DNA for the CDR3: TGTGCCAGCAGTCTAGGGGGGCAGCCCCAGCATTTT.

The CDR3 protein is CASGASGASYNEQFF. CDR3 sequence (DNA): TGTGCCAGCGGAGCTAGCGGGGCCTCCTACAATGAGCAGTTCTTC. The chain is built from TRBV6-6 and TRBJ2-1; TRBD2 matches 9 bases. V shed 8 bases and J 0 bases; nucleotides not matched to a gene: 5. CDR1 is MNHNY and CDR2 is SVGAGI in the germline V gene (reference sequence). The CDR3 runs 15 residues.

Many counts were recorded for this clonotype. The chain uses TRBV7-9 and TRBJ2-6; TRBD1 agrees at 12 bases. This CDR3 is built from 18 residues. Germline assignment: CDR1 SEHNR and CDR2 FQNEAQ (reference sequence). Trimming cost V 5 bases and J 0 bases; bases outside gene matches: 5. The CDR3 here is CASSAPGQGASGANVLTF. CDR3 sequence (DNA): TGTGCCAGCAGCGCCCCGGGACAGGGGGCCTCTGGGGCCAACGTCCTGACTTTC.

The V call is TRBV28, the J call TRBJ1-3; D is undetermined. Germline V CDR1 and CDR2: MDHEN, SYDVKM. V was pared by 7 bases and J by 8 bases, with 15 bases between. This CDR3 has 13 amino acids. CDR3 DNA sequence: TGTGCCAGCATCCGCCCTAACGTGGACACCATATATTTT. Its protein is CASIRPNVDTIYF.

This clonotype turned up a few times. The J gene is TRBJ1-2, the V gene TRBV29-1; D is possibly TRBD1 (6 bases). Germline assignment: CDR1 SQVTM and CDR2 ANQGSEA. This CDR3 region has 12 residues. V gave up 6 bases and J gave up 2 bases, with 10 bases separating them. The CDR3 region is CSVRTGNYGYTF. The DNA of the CDR3 is TGCAGCGTCCGTACAGGGAACTATGGCTACACCTTC.

This clonotype has a count of ten or more. This rearrangement joins TRBV6-2 or TRBV6-3 to TRBJ2-7, with D possibly being TRBD1 or TRBD2 (5 bases each). CDR1 is MNHEY, CDR2 SVGEGT, per germline. V was shortened by 7 bases and J by 0 bases, with 22 bases between the two germline ends. CDR3 length equals 17 residues. In nucleotides, the CDR3 is TGTGCCAGCACCACGGGGACCCCGGGGATGAGCTCCTACGAGCAGTACTTC. Translation gives CASTTGTPGMSSYEQYF.

In this sample, this clonotype turned up a few times. Here the CDR3 DNA reads TGCGCCAGCAGCGAGGGACCACGGGACGGCACTGAAGCTTTCTTT. It codes for CASSEGPRDGTEAFF. This chain uses TRBV5-1 with TRBJ1-1; possible D gene TRBD1, 5 bases. V was shortened by 4 bases and J by 4 bases, with 17 bases between the two germline ends. Looked up from germline, CDR1 is SGHRS and CDR2 is YFSETQ. This CDR3 comprises 15 residues.

This clonotype has ten or more counts. This sequence joins TRBV10-3 and TRBJ1-1, with TRBD1 matching 8 bases. The CDR3 spans 13 residues. CDR1 ENHRY and CDR2 SYGVKD come from the germline V gene. The V segment lost 7 bases and the J segment 4 bases; nucleotides outside the gene matches: 5. The CDR3 DNA is TGTGCCATCAATAAGGACAGGGCCACTGAAGCTTTCTTT. Protein sequence: CAINKDRATEAFF.

This clonotype was seen only a few times. The chain uses TRBV19 and TRBJ1-4; D ambiguous. Trimming pared 6 bases from V and 6 bases from J, leaving 17 bases between. Germline V CDR1 and CDR2: LNHDA, SQIVND (reference sequence). The CDR3 runs 15 residues. In DNA, the CDR3 is TGTGCCAGTAGACCATCTCCCCTCGGGGATGAAAAACTGTTTTTT. Translating gives CASRPSPLGDEKLFF.

This clonotype was picked up a small number of times. The chain carries TRBV7-8 and TRBJ2-1, with a tentative D call TRBD2 (5 bases). This CDR3 is built from 12 residues. The germline V gene encodes CDR1 SGHVS and CDR2 FQNEAQ. Trimming pared 3 bases from V and 14 bases from J, leaving 14 bases between. CDR3 amino acids: CASSFQDYPEFF. The DNA for the CDR3 is TGTGCCAGCAGCTTCCAAGACTACCCCGAGTTCTTC.

This clonotype showed up many times. V usage is TRBV7-8 and J usage is TRBJ1-5, with TRBD1 matching 10 bases. V gave up 8 bases and J gave up 6 bases; unmatched junction bases: 10. Germline V CDR1 and CDR2: SGHVS, FQNEAQ. The CDR3 is 15 amino acids. CDR3 in DNA: TGTGCCAGCGTTCCCGGGACAGGGGACAGTCAGCCCCAGCATTTT. This codes for CASVPGTGDSQPQHF.

This clonotype was seen many times. The gene calls are TRBV7-8 and TRBJ2-5; TRBD2 matches 9 bases. Germline trimming cut 2 bases from V and 4 bases from J; bases unmatched to any gene: 8. CDR3 length: 16 amino acids. Germline CDR1 and CDR2: SGHVS and FQNEAQ. The CDR3 nucleotides read TGTGCCAGCAGCTTAAGGCTAGCGGGGACCAGAGAGACCCAGTACTTC. Its translation is CASSLRLAGTRETQYF.

This clonotype was counted at least ten times. The chain carries TRBV7-2 and TRBJ2-2; 7 bases are a match to TRBD2. The CDR3 covers 15 residues. Germline V gene data show CDR1 as SGHTA and CDR2 as FQGNSA. Trimming took 5 bases from V and 5 from J; bases not matched to a gene: 8. The CDR3 DNA sequence: TGTGCCAGCAGCCCTGGACTAGTTAGGACCGGGGAGCTGTTTTTT. Its translation is CASSPGLVRTGELFF.

This clonotype was observed a handful of times. The chain recombines TRBV23-1 with TRBJ1-2, with TRBD1 matching 9 bases. TRBV23-1 carries the ORF label, with uncertain function. The trim removed 2 bases at V and 3 bases at J, leaving 7 bases unmatched. This CDR3 has 16 residues. This chain's CDR3 is CASSQPGQGRYYGYTF. For the CDR3, the DNA is TGCGCCAGCAGTCAACCCGGACAGGGGAGGTACTATGGCTACACCTTC.